These 27 T cell receptor delta chains came from one sample sequenced in a study of gamma-delta T cells after stem cell transplantation. TCRdb re-called the RT-PCR reads through CATT. The data show 2,800 or so delta-chain clones, around 3.4% seen once. Sequencing input: gamma-delta T cells. These receptors came from a human donor. It is not recorded whose cells these are; they may come from a transplant donor.

This clone is medium-sized (0.01 to 0.1%) by share. This rearrangement joins TRDV1 to TRDJ1, with D tentatively TRDD3 (6 bases). Trimming removed 2 bases from V and 0 bases from J, with 19 bases in between. The germline V gene has CDR1 TSWWSYY and CDR2 QGS. The CDR3 consists of 18 residues. The chain's CDR3 is CALGESRRWGWYTDKLIF. CDR3 sequence (DNA): TGTGCTCTTGGGGAAAGTCGCCGTTGGGGATGGTACACCGATAAACTCATCTTT.

Comment on this clone: Given a far larger clone just one base away, this is likely a sequencing read error. Other DNA sequences in the sample encode the same CDR3. V is TRDV2 and J is TRDJ1; D remains ambiguous. Germline CDR1 is GEAIGNYY and CDR2 is EKD. V shed 2 bases and J shed 1 base, with 28 bases lying between them. The CDR3 sequence is 20 residues long. CDR3 DNA: TGTGCCTGTGACAACCTCTTACCCGCTGAGGGACCCCCTGCCACCGATAAACTCATCTTT. Protein product: CACDNLLPAEGPPATDKLIF.

This clone was observed a handful of times. Since a far larger clone is one base different, this is likely a read error. This sample includes further DNA sequences coding for the same CDR3. The chain has TRDV2 and TRDJ1; possible D gene TRDD3, 6 bases. CDR3 size: 15 residues. Germline-derived CDR1 and CDR2 are GEAIGNYY and EKD. The CDR3 nucleotides are TGTGCCTGCGACACCGTTGGGGGGAACACCGATAAACTCATCTTT. Protein sequence: CACDTVGGNTDKLIF.

Worth noting for this clone: The protein TCRdb gives is from a much larger clone and does not agree with this DNA's translation at residue 3, likely a read error; the protein shown here comes from the DNA. The chain is built from TRDV2 and TRDJ1; TRDD3 agrees at 8 bases. CDR3 length: 18 amino acids. Germline V gives CDR1 GEAIGNYY, CDR2 EKD. Written as DNA, the CDR3 is TGTGCCCGTGACGGAATAAGTACTGGGGGGCCGTACACCGATAAACTCATCTTT. Its protein is CARDGISTGGPYTDKLIF.

By share, this clone ranks as medium-sized. The V call is TRDV2, the J call TRDJ1; 10 bases are shared with TRDD3. Looked up from germline, CDR1 is GEAIGNYY and CDR2 is EKD. The CDR3 runs 19 residues. The V segment lost 0 bases and the J segment 4 bases; nucleotides outside the gene matches: 16. The CDR3: CACDTLAGGYDGVGDKLIF. The CDR3 coding sequence is TGTGCCTGTGACACCCTAGCTGGGGGATATGACGGGGTTGGCGATAAACTCATCTTT.

To note about this clone: TCRdb attributes to this sequence the protein of a much larger clone, which differs from the DNA translation at residue 8; a read error is likely, and the protein displayed is translated from the DNA. The CDR3 here is CACDTGGSASSWDTRQMFF. Written as DNA, the CDR3 is TGTGCCTGTGACACTGGGGGATCCGCCAGCTCCTGGGACACCCGACAGATGTTTTTC. The chain couples TRDV2 to TRDJ3; TRDD3 aligns across 8 bases. This CDR3 comprises 19 residues. Germline CDR1 GEAIGNYY, CDR2 EKD. V gave up 1 base and J gave up 0 bases; unmatched junction bases: 7.

The chain has TRDV2 and TRDJ3; TRDD3 matches at 9 bases. Trimming cost V 3 bases and J 0 bases; bases outside gene matches: 5. Germline V CDR1 and CDR2: GEAIGNYY, EKD. The CDR3 sequence is 18 residues long. This CDR3 reads CACDSGGSDSWDTRQMFF. DNA of the CDR3: TGTGCCTGTGACTCTGGGGGATCCGACTCCTGGGACACCCGACAGATGTTTTTC.

This clone has only a few counts. Additional DNA sequences in this sample encode the identical CDR3. The rearrangement uses TRDV2 and TRDJ1, with TRDD3 identical over 12 bases. Germline values: CDR1 GEAIGNYY, CDR2 EKD. V lost 3 bases and J lost 6; bases outside the gene matches: 7. This CDR3 has 15 residues. DNA of the CDR3: TGTGCCTGTGACTCGTTACTGGGGGATACCTATAAACTCATCTTT. Residues: CACDSLLGDTYKLIF.

The V gene is TRDV2, the J gene TRDJ1, with D possibly being TRDD2 or TRDD3 (8 bases each). This CDR3 region has 19 residues. Germline V gene lookup returns CDR1 GEAIGNYY and CDR2 EKD. The germline V and J ends were trimmed by 2 bases and 0 bases, with 24 bases remaining between them. CDR3 in amino acids: CACDNLPNLGDRYTDKLIF. The DNA of the CDR3 is TGTGCCTGTGACAACCTTCCTAACCTGGGGGACCGGTACACCGATAAACTCATCTTT.

This clone was seen a handful of times. TCRdb has a much larger clone's protein, which differs at residue 15 from the translation of this DNA, likely because of a read error; what is shown is the protein translated from the DNA. The rearrangement uses TRDV2 and TRDJ1, with a possible D match to TRDD3 (5 bases). Looked up from germline, CDR1 is GEAIGNYY and CDR2 is EKD. This CDR3 is built from 18 residues. The CDR3 nucleotides are TGTGCCTGTGACCCCGTGCGAGGGGGTCAGCGGGAGTCCGATAACCTCATCTTT. This codes for CACDPVRGGQRESDNLIF.

The chain links TRDV2 to TRDJ1; the match to TRDD3 covers 9 bases. This CDR3 has 16 residues. Per germline, CDR1 GEAIGNYY and CDR2 EKD. V shed 4 bases and J 1 base; nucleotides not matched to a gene: 9. CDR3 sequence reads: CACEGLGDRGTDKLIF. The DNA of the CDR3 is TGTGCCTGTGAGGGATTGGGGGATAGGGGCACCGATAAACTCATCTTT.

By sample fraction, this clone is medium-sized. Within the sample, other DNA sequences also encode this same CDR3. This rearrangement joins TRDV2 to TRDJ1; 10 bases are shared with TRDD3. CDR3 size: 15 residues. V lost 3 bases to trimming and J lost 5 bases; unmatched junction nucleotides: 8. The germline V gene has CDR1 GEAIGNYY and CDR2 EKD. The CDR3 region is CACDSLGDRGDKLIF. The CDR3 bases are TGTGCCTGTGACTCGCTGGGGGATAGAGGAGATAAACTCATCTTT.

This clone was recorded a few times. TCRdb pairs this DNA with a much larger clone's protein that differs at residue 12, likely a read error; the protein shown was translated from the DNA. This chain uses TRDV2 with TRDJ3, with D possibly being TRDD3 (6 bases). Germline V gives CDR1 GEAIGNYY, CDR2 EKD. The CDR3 loop spans 18 amino acids. The CDR3 reads CACDTGGSVTWGTRQMFF. As DNA, the CDR3 is TGTGCCTGTGACACCGGGGGGTCCGTTACCTGGGGCACCCGACAGATGTTTTTC.

This clone was detected only a few times. This sequence is one base from a far larger clone and is likely a read error. Other DNA sequences of this sample code for an identical CDR3. The chain carries TRDV2 and TRDJ3; 9 bases are shared with TRDD3. The length of the CDR3 is 18 residues. V was clipped by 4 bases and J by 1 base; unmatched bases: 7. Per germline, CDR1 GEAIGNYY and CDR2 EKD. This CDR3 reads CACDVTGGLSWDTRQMFF. The CDR3 DNA reads TGTGCCTGTGATGTTACTGGGGGACTGTCCTGGGACACCCGACAGATGTTTTTC.

This clone has more than one count but fewer than ten. This likely came from a read error, as a far larger clone is one base away. Within the sample, other DNA sequences also encode this same CDR3. The J gene is TRDJ1, the V gene TRDV2; 9 bases line up with TRDD3. Germline lookup yields CDR1 GEAIGNYY and CDR2 EKD. This CDR3 has 16 residues. The CDR3 nucleotides are TGTGCCTGCGACACTCTACTGGGGGAAAAAACCGATAAACTCATCTTT. This codes for CACDTLLGEKTDKLIF.

This clone is categorized as medium-sized. The chain joins TRDV2 to TRDJ1; D is ambiguous. CDR1 is GEAIGNYY, CDR2 EKD, per germline. With 4 bases removed from V and 3 bases from J, the gap between germline ends came to 20 bases. CDR3 size: 16 residues. The CDR3 loop reads CACEWMTPERADKLIF. In DNA, the CDR3 is TGTGCCTGTGAATGGATGACCCCGGAGAGGGCCGATAAACTCATCTTT.

Notes on this clone: A far larger clone is just one base off, so this is likely a read error. Other DNA sequences within the sample encode an identical CDR3. The gene calls are TRDV2 and TRDJ1, with TRDD3 as a possible D gene (5 bases). The CDR3 totals 15 residues. Germline CDR1 and CDR2: GEAIGNYY and EKD. V lost 0 bases, J lost 2 bases, and 12 bases lay in between. The CDR3 here is CACDTLGGSTDKLIF. CDR3 nucleotide sequence: TGTGCCTGTGACACCCTCGGGGGGTCGACCGATAAACTCATCTTT.

By share, this clone ranks as medium-sized (0.01 to 0.1%). V is TRDV2 and J is TRDJ1; 9 bases are a match to TRDD3. Germline lookup yields CDR1 GEAIGNYY and CDR2 EKD. Germline trimming cut 3 bases from V and 0 bases from J; bases unmatched to any gene: 10. The CDR3 consists of 17 residues. CDR3 protein: CACDGVLGEVYTDKLIF. The DNA for the CDR3 is TGTGCCTGTGACGGCGTACTGGGGGAAGTATACACCGATAAACTCATCTTT.

This clone was detected only a few times. This may stem from a read error, because a much larger clone lies one nucleotide away. Other DNA sequences from this sample encode an identical CDR3 as well. This chain links TRDV2 with TRDJ3; 9 bases line up with TRDD3. CDR1 GEAIGNYY and CDR2 EKD come from the germline V gene. This CDR3 has 19 amino acids. CDR3 in DNA: TGTGCCTGTGACGACGCGCTGGGGGATCTCTCCTGGGACACTCGACAGATGTTTTTC. Translation gives CACDDALGDLSWDTRQMFF.

This clone was found a few times. The chain uses TRDV2 and TRDJ1, with 7 positions matching TRDD3. The CDR3 extends over 15 amino acids. Germline CDR1 and CDR2: GEAIGNYY and EKD. The trim removed 3 bases at V and 4 bases at J, leaving 10 bases unmatched. The CDR3 DNA follows: TGTGCCTGTGACTCCCTTATTGGGGGAGACGATAAACTCATCTTT. This codes for CACDSLIGGDDKLIF.

This clone counts as medium-sized (0.01 to 0.1%). V is TRDV2 and J is TRDJ1; TRDD3 matches 12 bases. The CDR3 consists of 20 residues. The germline gives CDR1 GEAIGNYY, CDR2 EKD. Trimming removed 2 bases from V and 2 bases from J; junction bases left unmatched: 17. CDR3 residues: CACDSVGTGGYQRQTDKLIF. CDR3 sequence (DNA): TGTGCCTGTGACAGCGTAGGTACTGGGGGATACCAGAGACAAACCGATAAACTCATCTTT.

This clone ranks as medium-sized (0.01 to 0.1%). The sample contains more than one DNA sequence encoding this CDR3. CDR3 nucleotide sequence: TGTGCCTGTGACCCGATGATAAAGGATGGTGGGCTCATCTTT. Translation gives CACDPMIKDGGLIF. V and J are TRDV2 and TRDJ1; no clear D gene. Looked up from germline, CDR1 is GEAIGNYY and CDR2 is EKD. The CDR3 loop spans 14 amino acids. V was cut by 3 bases and J by 11 bases, with 21 bases left in between.

Relative to its sample, this clone is medium-sized. Other DNA sequences in the sample encode the same CDR3. The chain employs TRDV2 and TRDJ1; TRDD3 aligns across 9 bases. The germline V gene has CDR1 GEAIGNYY and CDR2 EKD. The ends lost 1 base at V and 0 bases at J; junction bases unmatched: 11. The CDR3 covers 18 residues. The CDR3 spells CACDTLGDTRGNTDKLIF. The DNA for the CDR3 is TGTGCCTGTGACACTCTAGGGGATACGAGGGGGAACACCGATAAACTCATCTTT.

As regards this clone: A far larger clone is one base from this, pointing to a likely read error. This chain joins TRDV2 and TRDJ3; 12 bases map to TRDD3. The V gene end was trimmed by 6 bases and the J gene end by 0 bases; junction bases not matched to a gene: 17. The CDR3 has 22 amino acids. Germline values: CDR1 GEAIGNYY, CDR2 EKD. CDR3 protein: CACNRVLGDTDKSSWDTRQMFF. The CDR3 coding sequence is TGTGCCTGTAACAGAGTACTGGGGGATACCGATAAAAGCTCCTGGGACACCCGACAGATGTTTTTC.

This clone is medium-sized by share. The CDR3 is CACDTWGIRTDKLIF. The CDR3 DNA reads TGTGCCTGTGACACCTGGGGGATACGCACCGATAAACTCATCTTT. The gene calls are TRDV2 and TRDJ1; 11 bases map to TRDD3. There are 15 residues in the CDR3. The junction had 0 bases not matched to a gene; V was cut back by 0 bases and J by 1 base. Per the germline V gene, CDR1 is GEAIGNYY and CDR2 is EKD.

Concerning this clone: TCRdb records a much larger clone's protein for this DNA, with a difference at residue 9 that likely arises from a read error; the protein given is the translation of the DNA. V usage is TRDV2 and J usage is TRDJ1; 10 bases agree with TRDD3. V gave up 3 bases and J gave up 3 bases; unmatched junction bases: 6. The CDR3 is 15 amino acids. Germline V gives CDR1 GEAIGNYY, CDR2 EKD. The CDR3 DNA follows: TGTGCCTGTGACCCCTGGGGGATATTGGCCGATAAACTCATCTTT. Translation gives CACDPWGILADKLIF.

In regard to this clone: A read error likely explains why the TCRdb protein, taken from a much larger clone, differs from this DNA's translation at residue 11; the protein shown is translated from the DNA. The chain employs TRDV2 and TRDJ1, with 7 bases aligning to TRDD3. The CDR3 covers 18 residues. The V segment lost 1 base and the J segment 2 bases; nucleotides outside the gene matches: 15. The germline CDR1 and CDR2 sequences are GEAIGNYY and EKD. Here the CDR3 reads CACDTMFTGAVETDKLIF. The CDR3 nucleotides are TGTGCCTGTGACACTATGTTTACTGGGGCCGTCGAGACCGATAAACTCATCTTT.